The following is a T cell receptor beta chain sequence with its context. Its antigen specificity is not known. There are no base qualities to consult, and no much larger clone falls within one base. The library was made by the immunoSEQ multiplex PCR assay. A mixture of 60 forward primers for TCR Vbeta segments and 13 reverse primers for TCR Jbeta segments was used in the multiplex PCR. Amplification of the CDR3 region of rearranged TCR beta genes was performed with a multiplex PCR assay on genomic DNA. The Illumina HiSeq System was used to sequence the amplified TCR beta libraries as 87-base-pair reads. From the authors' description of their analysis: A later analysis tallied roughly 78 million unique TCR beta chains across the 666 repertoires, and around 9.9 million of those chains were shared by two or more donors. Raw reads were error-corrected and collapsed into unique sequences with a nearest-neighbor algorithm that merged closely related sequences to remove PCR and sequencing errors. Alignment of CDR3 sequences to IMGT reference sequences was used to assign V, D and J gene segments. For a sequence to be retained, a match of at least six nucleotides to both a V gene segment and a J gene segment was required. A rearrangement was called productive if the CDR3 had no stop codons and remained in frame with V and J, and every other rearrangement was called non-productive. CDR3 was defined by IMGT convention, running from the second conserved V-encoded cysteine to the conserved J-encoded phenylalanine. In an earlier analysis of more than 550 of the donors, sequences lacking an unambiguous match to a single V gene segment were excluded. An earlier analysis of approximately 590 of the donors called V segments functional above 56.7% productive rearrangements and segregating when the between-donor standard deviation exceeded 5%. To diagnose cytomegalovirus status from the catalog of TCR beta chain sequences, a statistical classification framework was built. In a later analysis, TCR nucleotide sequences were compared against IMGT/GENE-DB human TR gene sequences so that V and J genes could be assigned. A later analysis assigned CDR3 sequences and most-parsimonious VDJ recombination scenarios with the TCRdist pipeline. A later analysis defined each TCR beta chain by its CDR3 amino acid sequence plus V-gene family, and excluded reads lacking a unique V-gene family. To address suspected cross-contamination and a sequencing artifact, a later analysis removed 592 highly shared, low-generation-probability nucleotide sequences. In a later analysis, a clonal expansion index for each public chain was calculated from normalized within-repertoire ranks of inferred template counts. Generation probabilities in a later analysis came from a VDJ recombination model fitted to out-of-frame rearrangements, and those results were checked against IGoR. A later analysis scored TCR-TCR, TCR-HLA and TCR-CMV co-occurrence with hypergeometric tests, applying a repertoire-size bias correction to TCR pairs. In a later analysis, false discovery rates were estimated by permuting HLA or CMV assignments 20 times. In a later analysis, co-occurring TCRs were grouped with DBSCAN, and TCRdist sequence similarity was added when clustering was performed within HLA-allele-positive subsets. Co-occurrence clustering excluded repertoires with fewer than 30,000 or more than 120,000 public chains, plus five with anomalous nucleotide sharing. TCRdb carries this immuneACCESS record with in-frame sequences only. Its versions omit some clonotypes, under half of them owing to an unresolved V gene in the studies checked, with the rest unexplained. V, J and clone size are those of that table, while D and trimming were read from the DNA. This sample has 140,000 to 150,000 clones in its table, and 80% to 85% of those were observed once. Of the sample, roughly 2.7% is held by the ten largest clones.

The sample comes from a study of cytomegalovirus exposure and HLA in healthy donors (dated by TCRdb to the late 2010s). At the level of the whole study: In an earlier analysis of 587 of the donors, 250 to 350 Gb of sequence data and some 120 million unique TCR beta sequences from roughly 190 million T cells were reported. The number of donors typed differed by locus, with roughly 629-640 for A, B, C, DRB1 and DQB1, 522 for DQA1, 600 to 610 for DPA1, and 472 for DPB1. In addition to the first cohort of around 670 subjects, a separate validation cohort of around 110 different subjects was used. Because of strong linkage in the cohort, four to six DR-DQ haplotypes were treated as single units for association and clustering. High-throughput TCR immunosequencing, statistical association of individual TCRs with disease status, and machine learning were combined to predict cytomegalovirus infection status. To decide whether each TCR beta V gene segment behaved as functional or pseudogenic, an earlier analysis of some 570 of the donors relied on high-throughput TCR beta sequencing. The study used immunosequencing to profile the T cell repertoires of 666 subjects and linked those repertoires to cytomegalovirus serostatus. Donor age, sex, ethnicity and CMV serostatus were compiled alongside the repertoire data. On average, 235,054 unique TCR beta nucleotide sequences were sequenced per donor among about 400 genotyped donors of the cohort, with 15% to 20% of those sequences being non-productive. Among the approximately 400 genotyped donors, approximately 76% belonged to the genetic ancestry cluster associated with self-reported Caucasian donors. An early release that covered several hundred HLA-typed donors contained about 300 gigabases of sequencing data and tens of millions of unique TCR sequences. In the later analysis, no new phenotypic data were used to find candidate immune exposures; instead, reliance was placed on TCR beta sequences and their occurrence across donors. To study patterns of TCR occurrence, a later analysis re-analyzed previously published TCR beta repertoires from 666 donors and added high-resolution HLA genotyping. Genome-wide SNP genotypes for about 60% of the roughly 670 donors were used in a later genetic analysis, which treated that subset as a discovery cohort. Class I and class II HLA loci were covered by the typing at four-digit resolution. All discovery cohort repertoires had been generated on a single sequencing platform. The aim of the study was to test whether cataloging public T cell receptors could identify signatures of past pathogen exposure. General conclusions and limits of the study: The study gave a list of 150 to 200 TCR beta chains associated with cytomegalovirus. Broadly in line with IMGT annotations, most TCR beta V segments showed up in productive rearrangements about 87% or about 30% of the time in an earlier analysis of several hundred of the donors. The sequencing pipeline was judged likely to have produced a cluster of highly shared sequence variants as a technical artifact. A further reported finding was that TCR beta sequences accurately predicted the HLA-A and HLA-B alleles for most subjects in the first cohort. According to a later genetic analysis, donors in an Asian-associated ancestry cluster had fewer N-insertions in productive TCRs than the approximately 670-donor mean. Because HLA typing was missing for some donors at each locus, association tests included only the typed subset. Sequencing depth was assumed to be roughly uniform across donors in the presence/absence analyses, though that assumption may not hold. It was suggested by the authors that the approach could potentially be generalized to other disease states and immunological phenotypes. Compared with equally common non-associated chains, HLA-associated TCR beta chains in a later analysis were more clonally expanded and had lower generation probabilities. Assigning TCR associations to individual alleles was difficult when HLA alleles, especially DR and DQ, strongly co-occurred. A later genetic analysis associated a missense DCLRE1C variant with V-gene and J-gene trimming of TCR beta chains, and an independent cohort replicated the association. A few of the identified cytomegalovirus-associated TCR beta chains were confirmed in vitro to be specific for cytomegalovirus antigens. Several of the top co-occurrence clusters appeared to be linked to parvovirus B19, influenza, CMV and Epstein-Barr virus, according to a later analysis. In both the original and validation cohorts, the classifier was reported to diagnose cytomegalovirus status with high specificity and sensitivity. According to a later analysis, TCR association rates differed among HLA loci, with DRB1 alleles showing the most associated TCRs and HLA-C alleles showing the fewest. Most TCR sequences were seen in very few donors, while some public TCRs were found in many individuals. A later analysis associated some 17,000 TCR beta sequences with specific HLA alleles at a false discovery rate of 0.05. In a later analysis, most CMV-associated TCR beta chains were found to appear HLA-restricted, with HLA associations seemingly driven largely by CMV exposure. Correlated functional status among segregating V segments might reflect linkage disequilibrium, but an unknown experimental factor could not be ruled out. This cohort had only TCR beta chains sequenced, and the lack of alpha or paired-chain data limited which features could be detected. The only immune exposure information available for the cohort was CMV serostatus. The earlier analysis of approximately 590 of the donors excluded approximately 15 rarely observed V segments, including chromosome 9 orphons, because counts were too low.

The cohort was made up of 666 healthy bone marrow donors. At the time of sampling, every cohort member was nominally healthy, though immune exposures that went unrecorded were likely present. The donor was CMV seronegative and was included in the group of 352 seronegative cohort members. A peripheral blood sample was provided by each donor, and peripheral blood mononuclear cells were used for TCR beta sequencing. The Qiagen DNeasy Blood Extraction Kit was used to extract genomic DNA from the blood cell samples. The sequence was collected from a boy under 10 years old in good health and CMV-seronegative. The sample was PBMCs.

The DNA sequence reads TGTGCCGCGGACACTTATAGCAATCAGCCCCAGCATTTT. This codes for CAADTYSNQPQHF. Recombination linked TRBV6-1 to TRBJ1-5; the D gene is possibly TRBD1, with 5 bases matching. Via the germline V gene, CDR1 is MNHNS and CDR2 SASEGT. V loses 11 bases of germline sequence and J loses 0 bases, and the interval between the two ends is 11 bases. The CDR3 contains 13 residues, cysteine and phenylalanine counted. Only CDR3 DNA is held: 39 bases, read in frame from base 1.